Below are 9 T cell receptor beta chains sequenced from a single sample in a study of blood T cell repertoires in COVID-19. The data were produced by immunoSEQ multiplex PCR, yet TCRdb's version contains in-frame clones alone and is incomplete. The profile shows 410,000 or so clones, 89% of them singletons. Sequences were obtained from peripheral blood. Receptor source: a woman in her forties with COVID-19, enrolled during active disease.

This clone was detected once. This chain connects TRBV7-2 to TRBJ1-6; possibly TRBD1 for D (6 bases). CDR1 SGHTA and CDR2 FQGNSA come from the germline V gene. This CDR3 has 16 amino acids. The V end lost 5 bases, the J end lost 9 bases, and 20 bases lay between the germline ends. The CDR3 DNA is TGTGCCAGCAGCAACCGCCCTGGCAGGGGCAGTTCACCCCTCCACTTT. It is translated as CASSNRPGRGSSPLHF.

The CDR3 spells CASSLGHRPNEKLFF. CDR3 coding DNA: TGTGCCAGCAGCTTAGGCCACAGGCCCAATGAAAAACTGTTTTTT. The V call is TRBV7-9, the J call TRBJ1-4; D might be TRBD1 (5 bases). Germline V gene data show CDR1 as SEHNR and CDR2 as FQNEAQ (reference sequence). Trimming pared 1 base from V and 5 bases from J, leaving 11 bases between. This CDR3 is built from 15 residues. Full variable domain (rest looked up from reference TRBV7-9 and TRBJ1-4): DTGVSQNPRHKITKRGQNVTFRCDPISEHNRLYWYRQTLGQGPEFLTYFQNEAQLEKSRLLSDRFSAERPKGSFSTLEIQRTEQGDSAMYLCASSLGHRPNEKLFFGSGTQLSVL.

The CDR3 DNA follows: TGTGCCACCTTTCGCCGGGGGGAGGATACGCAGTATTTT. Its translation is CATFRRGEDTQYF. This chain connects TRBV5-5 to TRBJ2-3; TRBD2 matches at 7 bases. This CDR3 is 13 amino acids long. After removal of 9 bases from V and 6 bases from J, the junction contained 10 bases not matched to a gene. From germline, CDR1 is SGHKS and CDR2 YYEKEE (reference sequence).

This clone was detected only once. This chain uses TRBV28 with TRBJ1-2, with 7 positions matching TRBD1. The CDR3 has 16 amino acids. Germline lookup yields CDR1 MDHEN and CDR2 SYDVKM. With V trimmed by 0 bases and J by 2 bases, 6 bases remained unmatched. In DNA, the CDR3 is TGTGCCAGCAGTTTATGGAGCCTGACAGGGAACTATGGCTACACCTTC. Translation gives CASSLWSLTGNYGYTF.

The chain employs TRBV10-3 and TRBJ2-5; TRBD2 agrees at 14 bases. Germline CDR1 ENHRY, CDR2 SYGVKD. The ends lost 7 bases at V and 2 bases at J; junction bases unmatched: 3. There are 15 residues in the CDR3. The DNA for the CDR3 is TGTGCCATCAAGGGGACTAGCGGGAGTCAAGAGACCCAGTACTTC. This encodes CAIKGTSGSQETQYF.

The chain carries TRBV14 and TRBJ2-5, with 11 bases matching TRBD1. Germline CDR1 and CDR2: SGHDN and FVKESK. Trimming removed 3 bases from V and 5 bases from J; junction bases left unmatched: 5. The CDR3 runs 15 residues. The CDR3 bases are TGTGCCAGCAGCCAGAGGACAGGGGGCAGGGAGACCCAGTACTTC. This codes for CASSQRTGGRETQYF. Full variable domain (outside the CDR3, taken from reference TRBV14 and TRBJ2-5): EAGVTQFPSHSVIEKGQTVTLRCDPISGHDNLYWYRRVMGKEIKFLLHFVKESKQDESGMPNNRFLAERTGGTYSTLKVQPAELEDSGVYFCASSQRTGGRETQYFGPGTRLLVL.

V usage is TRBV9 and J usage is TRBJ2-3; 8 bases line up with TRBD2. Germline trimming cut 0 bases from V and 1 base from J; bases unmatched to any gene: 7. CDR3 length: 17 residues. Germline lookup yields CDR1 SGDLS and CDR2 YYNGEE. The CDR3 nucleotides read TGTGCCAGCAGCGTAGAGGTCGGGGGGGAGGGCACAGATACGCAGTATTTT. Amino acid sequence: CASSVEVGGEGTDTQYF.

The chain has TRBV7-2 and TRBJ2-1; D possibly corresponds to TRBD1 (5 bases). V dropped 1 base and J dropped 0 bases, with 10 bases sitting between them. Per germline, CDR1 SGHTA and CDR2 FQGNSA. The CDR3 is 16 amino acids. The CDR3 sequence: CASSLVLGRSYNEQFF. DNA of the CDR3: TGTGCCAGCAGCTTAGTTTTGGGGCGCTCCTACAATGAGCAGTTCTTC.

The CDR3 DNA reads TGTGCCAGCAGTGATCTCGGCACAGATACGCAGTATTTT. Its protein is CASSDLGTDTQYF. This chain connects TRBV25-1 to TRBJ2-3; D unresolved. The CDR3 totals 13 residues. V gave up 3 bases and J gave up 1 base, with 5 bases separating them. Germline CDR1 reads MGHDK; CDR2 reads SYGVNS. Variable domain in full (rest from reference TRBV25-1 and TRBJ2-3): EADIYQTPRYLVIGTGKKITLECSQTMGHDKMYWYQQDPGMELHLIHYSYGVNSTEKGDLSSESTVSRIRTEHFPLTLESARPSHTSQYLCASSDLGTDTQYFGPGTRLTVL.